This passage covers 25 T cell receptor beta chains from one sample sequenced in a study of cytomegalovirus exposure and HLA in healthy donors. PCR used 60 Vbeta primers and 13 Jbeta primers. Libraries were prepared by immunoSEQ multiplex PCR; TCRdb keeps only in-frame clonotypes and omits some of them. The sample records 120,000 or so clones, 75% to 90% being singletons. Sequencing was performed on PBMCs. All receptors derive from a man younger than 45 in good health and CMV-seronegative.

The chain combines TRBV2 with TRBJ2-1, with 8 bases matching TRBD1. CDR1 is SNHLY, CDR2 FYNNEI, per germline. V gave up 2 bases and J gave up 7 bases; unmatched junction bases: 10. The length of the CDR3 is 16 residues. The CDR3 region is CASSELRDRSGNEQFF. CDR3 in DNA: TGTGCCAGCAGTGAACTAAGGGACAGGTCAGGAAATGAGCAGTTCTTC.

Details on this clone: The junction departs from germline at one end; a sequencing error may be responsible. Here the CDR3 reads CASSDSSGANGLTF. In DNA form, the CDR3 reads TGTGCCAGCAGCGATAGCTCTGGGGCCAACGGCCTGACTTTC. The chain recombines TRBV7-6 with TRBJ2-6; D is perhaps TRBD1 (5 bases). The CDR3 runs 14 residues. Germline V CDR1 and CDR2: SGHVS, FNYEAQ. The entire variable domain, with the rest obtained from reference TRBV7-6 and TRBJ2-6, is as follows: GAGVSQSPRYKVTKRGQDVALRCDPISGHVSLYWYRQALGQGPEFLTYFNYEAQQDKSGLPNDRFSAERPEGSISTLTIQRTEQRDSAMYRCASSDSSGANGLTFGAGSRLTVL.

The chain joins TRBV4-1 to TRBJ1-2; possibly TRBD1 for D (5 bases). V dropped 3 bases and J dropped 3 bases, with 14 bases sitting between them. This CDR3 is built from 15 residues. Germline V gene lookup returns CDR1 MGHRA and CDR2 YSYEKL. The CDR3: CASSQLSPGDYGYTF. The CDR3 region has the DNA TGCGCCAGCAGCCAGTTATCCCCGGGGGACTATGGCTACACCTTC.

This rearrangement joins TRBV19 to TRBJ2-7; TRBD1 is a possible D gene (6 bases). This CDR3 is 15 amino acids long. Trimming stripped 1 base from V and 3 bases from J, with 13 bases between. CDR1 is LNHDA, CDR2 SQIVND, per germline (reference sequence). CDR3 sequence: CASSIVGQSGYEQYF. The DNA of the CDR3 is TGTGCCAGTAGTATAGTAGGACAGTCAGGCTACGAGCAGTACTTC.

The chain employs TRBV19 and TRBJ1-6; possibly TRBD1 for D (5 bases). V dropped 7 bases and J dropped 7 bases, with 17 bases sitting between them. CDR1 and CDR2 from the germline V gene are LNHDA and SQIVND (reference sequence). The CDR3 extends over 15 amino acids. CDR3 bases: TGTGCCAGTACCGAGGCGGGGGTTCGGAATTCACCCCTCCACTTT. This sequence encodes CASTEAGVRNSPLHF.

The J gene is TRBJ2-7, the V gene TRBV6-5, with TRBD1 identical over 10 bases. Germline CDR1 MNHEY, CDR2 SVGAGI. V lost 2 bases, J lost 5 bases, and 6 bases stayed unmatched. The CDR3 contains 15 residues. The chain's CDR3 is CASSYDRGLENEQYF. CDR3 DNA: TGTGCCAGCAGTTACGACAGGGGGCTTGAGAACGAGCAGTACTTC.

The chain combines TRBV9 with TRBJ2-5, with D tentatively TRBD1 (6 bases). The germline V and J ends were trimmed by 0 bases and 7 bases, with 13 bases remaining between them. Germline lookup yields CDR1 SGDLS and CDR2 YYNGEE. The CDR3 consists of 14 residues. CDR3 DNA sequence: TGTGCCAGCAGCGTAGGGACAGCCCCTGGGACCCAGTACTTC. This sequence encodes CASSVGTAPGTQYF.

This rearrangement joins TRBV5-4 to TRBJ2-1, with D hard to call. Germline loops: CDR1 SGHNT, CDR2 YYREEE (reference sequence). V shed 4 bases and J shed 10 bases, with 12 bases lying between them. CDR3 length equals 12 residues. The CDR3 spells CASSSRPGEQFF. The CDR3 DNA sequence: TGTGCCAGCAGCAGCCGGCCCGGGGAGCAGTTCTTC.

This clone has a handful of counts. The J gene is TRBJ1-4, the V gene TRBV23-1, with D perhaps matching TRBD1 (5 bases). TRBV23-1 is labeled an ORF, and its function is uncertain. The CDR3 is made up of 16 amino acids. V was cut by 4 bases and J by 4 bases, with 16 bases left in between. CDR3 amino acids: CASSPEFRVHNEKLFF. In nucleotides, the CDR3 is TGCGCCAGCAGTCCTGAGTTCAGGGTCCATAATGAAAAACTGTTTTTT.

CDR3 sequence reads: CASSLESGRPDTQYF. The DNA of the CDR3 is TGTGCCAGCAGCCTGGAGTCGGGGAGACCAGATACGCAGTATTTT. The rearrangement joins TRBV5-4 to TRBJ2-3; D may be TRBD2 (5 bases). The CDR3 sequence is 15 residues long. Trimming pared 4 bases from V and 4 bases from J, leaving 16 bases between. Germline V CDR1 and CDR2: SGHNT, YYREEE (reference sequence).

This chain links TRBV21-1 with TRBJ2-5; TRBD1 is the table's D call, not checked against the DNA. TRBV21-1 is shown as a pseudogene. The CDR3 runs to 14 residues. CDR3 DNA: TGTGCCAGTAGTCCGGGACACTTACAAGAGACCCAGTACTTC. Its protein is CASSPGHLQETQYF.

The rearrangement links TRBV7-2 to TRBJ2-5; tentatively, D is TRBD2 (6 bases). This CDR3 is 15 amino acids long. Trimming cost V 1 base and J 3 bases, with 12 bases left between them. Germline V gene sequence: CDR1 SGHTA, CDR2 FQGNSA. The CDR3 DNA sequence: TGTGCCAGCAGCTTAGTCGGGAGATTAGAAGAGACCCAGTACTTC. Translation gives CASSLVGRLEETQYF.

To note about this clone: A read error may produce the germline difference seen at one junction end. The genes are TRBV7-9 and TRBJ2-7; D unclear. CDR3 length equals 12 residues. Germline loops: CDR1 SEHNR, CDR2 FQNEAQ (reference sequence). For the CDR3, the DNA is TGTTCCAGCAGTTTCAGGACCTACGAGCAGTACTTC. Translation: CSSSFRTYEQYF.

This clone was observed once. The CDR3 nucleotides read TGTGCCAGCTCGCTGGGGGCCCCTACAGGGGCTTTCTTT. It is translated as CASSLGAPTGAFF. This chain uses TRBV28 with TRBJ1-1; possible D gene TRBD1, 6 bases. The CDR3 length is 13 residues. Per the germline V gene, CDR1 is MDHEN and CDR2 is SYDVKM. Trimming left V 8 bases short and J 11 bases short, with 21 bases between.

The chain carries TRBV7-2 and TRBJ1-4; D ambiguous. Trimming removed 1 base from V and 0 bases from J, with 15 bases in between. CDR3 length: 18 amino acids. Germline assignment: CDR1 SGHTA and CDR2 FQGNSA. The CDR3 loop is CASSLGLGLGATNEKLFF. Here the CDR3 DNA reads TGTGCCAGCAGCTTAGGATTAGGCCTCGGGGCAACTAATGAAAAACTGTTTTTT.

The J gene is TRBJ1-6, the V gene TRBV27; 7 bases match TRBD1. The CDR3 covers 18 residues. Germline loops: CDR1 MNHEY, CDR2 SMNVEV (reference sequence). V lost 2 bases to trimming and J lost 5 bases; unmatched junction nucleotides: 12. CDR3 nucleotides: TGTGCCAGCAGTTTAATTGTGGGAATCGACAGGGATAATTCACCCCTCCACTTT. Protein product: CASSLIVGIDRDNSPLHF.

V and J are TRBV6-5 and TRBJ2-2, with 7 bases identical to TRBD1. CDR3 length equals 15 residues. Trimming took 6 bases from V and 6 from J; bases not matched to a gene: 10. Germline V gene sequence: CDR1 MNHEY, CDR2 SVGAGI. The CDR3 nucleotides read TGTGCCAGCAGACGACAGGGTTGGGTAGCCGGGGAGCTGTTTTTT. This encodes CASRRQGWVAGELFF.

This chain connects TRBV21-1 to TRBJ1-1; the table calls TRBD1, which could not be checked here. TRBV21-1 is a pseudogene segment. The CDR3 loop spans 20 amino acids. The chain's CDR3 is CASSRDTPGTGGGRDTEAFF. CDR3 DNA sequence: TGTGCCAGCAGCAGGGATACTCCAGGGACAGGGGGAGGAAGAGACACTGAAGCTTTCTTT.

This clone was seen a handful of times. The chain couples TRBV5-1 to TRBJ2-2; unclear D gene. This CDR3 is 12 amino acids long. Per the germline V gene, CDR1 is SGHRS and CDR2 is YFSETQ. V lost 4 bases and J lost 7, with 8 bases in between. Here the CDR3 DNA reads TGCGCCAGCAGCCACGTAGACGGGGAGCTGTTTTTT. It codes for CASSHVDGELFF.

The chain joins TRBV7-2 to TRBJ2-7; 9 bases line up with TRBD1. V was clipped by 6 bases and J by 6 bases; unmatched bases: 3. This CDR3 region has 12 residues. Per the germline V gene, CDR1 is SGHTA and CDR2 is FQGNSA. The CDR3 spells CASRYRGREQYF. CDR3 in DNA: TGTGCCAGCAGATACAGGGGGCGCGAGCAGTACTTC.

This clone was recorded once. The chain links TRBV2 to TRBJ1-6; 7 bases match TRBD1. Germline lookup yields CDR1 SNHLY and CDR2 FYNNEI. The junction had 3 bases not matched to a gene; V was cut back by 6 bases and J by 1 base. The CDR3 contains 15 residues. The CDR3 region is CASRRDSSYNSPLHF. CDR3 nucleotide sequence: TGTGCCAGCAGACGGGACAGTTCCTATAATTCACCCCTCCACTTT.

There are a few counts of this clone. The chain links TRBV2 to TRBJ2-7; D remains unclear. With 6 bases removed from V and 0 bases from J, the gap between germline ends came to 9 bases. Germline CDR1 reads SNHLY; CDR2 reads FYNNEI. The CDR3 runs 13 residues. The CDR3 DNA is TGTGCCAGCAGAGACACCTTCTCCTACGAGCAGTACTTC. Its translation: CASRDTFSYEQYF.

This clone was seen a single time. Its ends do not fully match the called genes, so a read error is possible. This chain joins TRBV7-8 and TRBJ1-5; possible D gene TRBD1, 6 bases. Looked up from germline, CDR1 is SGHVS and CDR2 is FQNEAQ. There are 11 residues in the CDR3. CDR3 sequence: CASSPNRVLYF. The CDR3 DNA reads as TGTGCCAGCAGCCCCAACAGGGTGCTGTATTTT.

In its sample, this clone was seen a few times. The J gene is TRBJ1-4, the V gene TRBV7-6; D is unresolved. Germline assignment: CDR1 SGHVS and CDR2 FNYEAQ. The CDR3 totals 15 residues. Between the trimmed V and J ends, which lost 4 bases and 5 bases, there was a span of 14 bases. CDR3 in amino acids: CASSSVPRENEKLFF. Here the CDR3 DNA reads TGTGCCAGCAGCTCCGTCCCCCGGGAAAATGAAAAACTGTTTTTT. Looking up the rest from reference TRBV7-6 and TRBJ1-4 gives the full variable domain: GAGVSQSPRYKVTKRGQDVALRCDPISGHVSLYWYRQALGQGPEFLTYFNYEAQQDKSGLPNDRFSAERPEGSISTLTIQRTEQRDSAMYRCASSSVPRENEKLFFGSGTQLSVL.

The chain uses TRBV19 and TRBJ1-4; 8 positions match TRBD1. From germline, CDR1 is LNHDA and CDR2 SQIVND (reference sequence). The CDR3 contains 17 residues. V trimming: 0 bases; J trimming: 5 bases; junction bases outside the gene matches: 8. CDR3 residues: CASSIDPLGQENEKLFF. In DNA form, the CDR3 reads TGTGCCAGTAGTATAGATCCGCTGGGACAGGAGAATGAAAAACTGTTTTTT.